The sequence of this T cell receptor (beta chain) was determined in a study of T-cell memory formation after mild COVID-19. About the study: Most TCR clusters belonged to a single donor.

Using its own MiXCR run on the 5' RACE reads, TCRdb lists one record per CDR3 protein. In the table there are fewer than 300,000 distinct CDR3 sequences, approximately 15% of which are singletons. The CDR3 loop spans 15 amino acids. Germline loops: CDR1 SSHAT, CDR2 FNYEAQ (reference sequence). The table lists this clonotype with many counts. One junction end disagrees with the germline gene, perhaps due to a read error. What was sequenced was PBMCs or a T cell subset sorted from them (not recorded which). This sequence joins TRBV7-7 and TRBJ2-3; TRBD2 matches 8 bases. The clonotype comes from a young man who had mild COVID-19 (a few samples of this study predate the infection). Cell type and time point are not known. The CDR3 DNA reads as TGTGCTAGCAGCTACGCAGCGGGGGGCACAGATACGCAGTATTTT. As protein: CASSYAAGGTDTQYF.